This entry features one T cell receptor (beta chain) sequence. Its antigen remains unknown. The data were taken from a study of T cells in localized non-small cell lung cancer. The study's findings and limits: In the blood, greater T cell density corresponded to longer overall survival.

V trimming: 3 bases; J trimming: 3 bases; junction bases outside the gene matches: 6. The CDR3 sequence is 15 residues long. The V gene's germline CDR1 is LNHDA and CDR2 SQIVND (reference sequence). Clones were read by immunoSEQ multiplex PCR, and TCRdb kept only the in-frame ones, dropping some. This sample has about 35,000 clones, with approximately 90% found just once. The chain combines TRBV19 with TRBJ2-7, with 9 bases that match TRBD1. The receptor was derived from a female donor of 60 years or more with stage II lung adenocarcinoma. Sequenced here: peripheral blood mononuclear cells, sampled before any cancer treatment. CDR3 sequence (DNA): TGTGCCAGTAGTATTAGCGGACAGGGGTACTACGAGCAGTACTTC. Translated: CASSISGQGYYEQYF.